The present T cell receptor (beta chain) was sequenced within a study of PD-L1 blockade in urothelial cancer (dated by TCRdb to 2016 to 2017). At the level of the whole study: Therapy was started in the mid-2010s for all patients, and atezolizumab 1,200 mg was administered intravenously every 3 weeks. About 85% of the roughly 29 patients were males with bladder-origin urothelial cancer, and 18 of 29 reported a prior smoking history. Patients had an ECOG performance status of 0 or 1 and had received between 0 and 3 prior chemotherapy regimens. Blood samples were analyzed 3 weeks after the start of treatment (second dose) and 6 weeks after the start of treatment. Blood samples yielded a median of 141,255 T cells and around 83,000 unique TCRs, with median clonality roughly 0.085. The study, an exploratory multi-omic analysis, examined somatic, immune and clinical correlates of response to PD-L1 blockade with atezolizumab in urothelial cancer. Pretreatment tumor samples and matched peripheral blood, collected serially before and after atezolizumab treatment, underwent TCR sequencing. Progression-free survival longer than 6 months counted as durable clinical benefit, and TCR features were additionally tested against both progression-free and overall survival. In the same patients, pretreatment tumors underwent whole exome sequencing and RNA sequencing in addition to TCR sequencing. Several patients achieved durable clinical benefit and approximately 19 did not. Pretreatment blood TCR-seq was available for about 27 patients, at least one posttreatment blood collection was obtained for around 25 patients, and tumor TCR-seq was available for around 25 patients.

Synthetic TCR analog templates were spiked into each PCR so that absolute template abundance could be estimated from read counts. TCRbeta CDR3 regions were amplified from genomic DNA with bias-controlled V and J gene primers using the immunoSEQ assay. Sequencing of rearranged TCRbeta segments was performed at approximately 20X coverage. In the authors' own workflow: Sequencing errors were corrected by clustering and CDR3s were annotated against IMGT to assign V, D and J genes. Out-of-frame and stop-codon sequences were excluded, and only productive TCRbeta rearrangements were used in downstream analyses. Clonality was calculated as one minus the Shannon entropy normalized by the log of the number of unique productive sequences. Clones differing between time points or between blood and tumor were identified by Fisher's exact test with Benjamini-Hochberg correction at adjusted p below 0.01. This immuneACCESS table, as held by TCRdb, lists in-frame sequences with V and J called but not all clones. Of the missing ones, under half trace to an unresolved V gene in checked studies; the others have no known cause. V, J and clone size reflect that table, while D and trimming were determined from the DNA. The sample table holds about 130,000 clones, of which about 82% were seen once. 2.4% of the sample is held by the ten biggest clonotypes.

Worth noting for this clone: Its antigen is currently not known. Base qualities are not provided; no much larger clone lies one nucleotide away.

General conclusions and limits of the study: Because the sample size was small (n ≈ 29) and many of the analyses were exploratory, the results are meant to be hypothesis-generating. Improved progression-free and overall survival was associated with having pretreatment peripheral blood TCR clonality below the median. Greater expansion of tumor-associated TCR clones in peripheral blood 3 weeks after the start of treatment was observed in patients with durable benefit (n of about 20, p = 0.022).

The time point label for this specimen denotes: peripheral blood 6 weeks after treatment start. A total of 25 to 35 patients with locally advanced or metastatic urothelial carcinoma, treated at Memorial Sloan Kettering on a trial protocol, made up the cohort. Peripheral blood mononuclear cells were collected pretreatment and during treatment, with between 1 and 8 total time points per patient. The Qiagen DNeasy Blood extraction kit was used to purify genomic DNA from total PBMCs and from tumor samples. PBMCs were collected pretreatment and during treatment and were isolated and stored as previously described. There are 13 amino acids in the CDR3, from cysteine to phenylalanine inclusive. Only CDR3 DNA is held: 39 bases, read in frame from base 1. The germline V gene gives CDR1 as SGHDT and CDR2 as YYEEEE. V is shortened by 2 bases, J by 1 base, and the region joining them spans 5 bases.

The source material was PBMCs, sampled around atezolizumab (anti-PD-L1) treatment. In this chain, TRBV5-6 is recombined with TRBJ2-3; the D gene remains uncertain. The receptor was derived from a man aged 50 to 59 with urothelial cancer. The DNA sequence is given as TGTGCCAGCAGCTTTCAGGGCACAGATACGCAGTATTTT. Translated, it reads CASSFQGTDTQYF.